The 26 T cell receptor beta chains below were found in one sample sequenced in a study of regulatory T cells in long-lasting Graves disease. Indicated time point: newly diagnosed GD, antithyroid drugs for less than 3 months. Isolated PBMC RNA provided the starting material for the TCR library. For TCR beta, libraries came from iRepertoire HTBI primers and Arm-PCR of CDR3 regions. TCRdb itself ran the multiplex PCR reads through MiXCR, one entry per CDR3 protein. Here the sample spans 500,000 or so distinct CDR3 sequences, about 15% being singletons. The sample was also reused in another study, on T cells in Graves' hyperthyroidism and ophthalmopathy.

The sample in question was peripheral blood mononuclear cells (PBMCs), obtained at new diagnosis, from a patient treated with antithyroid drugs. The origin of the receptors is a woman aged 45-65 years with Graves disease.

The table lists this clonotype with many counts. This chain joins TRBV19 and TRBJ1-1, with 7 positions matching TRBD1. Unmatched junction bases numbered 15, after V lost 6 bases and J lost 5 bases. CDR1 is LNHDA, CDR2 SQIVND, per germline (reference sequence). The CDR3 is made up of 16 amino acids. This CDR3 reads CASSKITRQGATEAFF. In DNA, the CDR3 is TGTGCCAGTAGCAAGATAACGCGACAGGGAGCAACTGAAGCTTTCTTT.

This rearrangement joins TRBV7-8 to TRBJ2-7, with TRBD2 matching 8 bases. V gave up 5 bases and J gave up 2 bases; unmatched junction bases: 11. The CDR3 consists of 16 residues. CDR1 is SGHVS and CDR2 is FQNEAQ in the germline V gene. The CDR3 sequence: CASSQTSGGVAYEQYF. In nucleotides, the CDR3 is TGTGCCAGCAGCCAAACGAGCGGGGGAGTGGCCTACGAGCAGTACTTC.

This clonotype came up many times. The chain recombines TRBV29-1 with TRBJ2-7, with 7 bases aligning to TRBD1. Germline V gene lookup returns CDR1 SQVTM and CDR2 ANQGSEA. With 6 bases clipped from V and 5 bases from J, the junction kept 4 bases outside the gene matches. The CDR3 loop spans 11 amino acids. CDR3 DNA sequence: TGCAGCGTGTGGACAGGCAACGAGCAGTACTTC. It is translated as CSVWTGNEQYF.

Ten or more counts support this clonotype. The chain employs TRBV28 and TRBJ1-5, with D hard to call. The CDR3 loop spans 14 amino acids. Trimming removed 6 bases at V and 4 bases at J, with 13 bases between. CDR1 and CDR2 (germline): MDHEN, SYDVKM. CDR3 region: CASSRTASNQPQHF. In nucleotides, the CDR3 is TGTGCCAGCAGCCGGACGGCCTCGAATCAGCCCCAGCATTTT. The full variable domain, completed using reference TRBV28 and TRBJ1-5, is DVKVTQSSRYLVKRTGEKVFLECVQDMDHENMFWYRQDPGLGLRLIYFSYDVKMKEKGDIPEGYSVSREKKERFSLILESASTNQTSMYLCASSRTASNQPQHFGDGTRLSIL.

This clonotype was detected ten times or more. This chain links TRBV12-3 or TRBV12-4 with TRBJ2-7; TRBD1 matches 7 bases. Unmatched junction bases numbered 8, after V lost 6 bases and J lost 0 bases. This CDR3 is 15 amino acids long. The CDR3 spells CASSRGQVNSYEQYF. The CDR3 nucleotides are TGTGCCAGCAGCCGAGGACAGGTGAACTCCTACGAGCAGTACTTC.

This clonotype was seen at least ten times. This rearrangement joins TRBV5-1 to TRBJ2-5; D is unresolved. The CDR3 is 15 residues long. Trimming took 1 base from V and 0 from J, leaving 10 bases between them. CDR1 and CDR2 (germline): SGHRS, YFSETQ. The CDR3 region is CASSLLPAYQETQYF. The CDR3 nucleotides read TGCGCCAGCAGCTTGTTACCAGCGTACCAAGAGACCCAGTACTTC.

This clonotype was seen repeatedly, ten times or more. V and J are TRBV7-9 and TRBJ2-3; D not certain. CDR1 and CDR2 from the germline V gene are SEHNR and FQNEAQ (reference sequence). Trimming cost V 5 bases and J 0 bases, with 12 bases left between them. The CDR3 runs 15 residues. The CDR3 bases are TGTGCCAGCAGCGACCAATCCTATAGCACAGATACGCAGTATTTT. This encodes CASSDQSYSTDTQYF. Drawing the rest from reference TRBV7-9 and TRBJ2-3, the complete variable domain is DTGVSQNPRHKITKRGQNVTFRCDPISEHNRLYWYRQTLGQGPEFLTYFQNEAQLEKSRLLSDRFSAERPKGSFSTLEIQRTEQGDSAMYLCASSDQSYSTDTQYFGPGTRLTVL.

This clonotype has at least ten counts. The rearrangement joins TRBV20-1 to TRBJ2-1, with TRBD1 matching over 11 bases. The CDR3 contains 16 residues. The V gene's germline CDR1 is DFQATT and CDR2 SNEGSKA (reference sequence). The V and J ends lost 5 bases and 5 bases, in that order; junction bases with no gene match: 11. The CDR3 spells CSARTGGFGLHNEQFF. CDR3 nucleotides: TGCAGTGCTCGGACAGGGGGCTTTGGATTACACAATGAGCAGTTCTTC.

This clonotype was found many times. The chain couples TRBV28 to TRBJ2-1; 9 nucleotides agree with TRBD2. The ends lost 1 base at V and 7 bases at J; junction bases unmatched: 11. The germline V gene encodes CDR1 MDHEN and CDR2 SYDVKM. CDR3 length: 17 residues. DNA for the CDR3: TGTGCCAGCAGTTTATCGCCAGGACTAGCGTGGGGAAATGAGCAGTTCTTC. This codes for CASSLSPGLAWGNEQFF.

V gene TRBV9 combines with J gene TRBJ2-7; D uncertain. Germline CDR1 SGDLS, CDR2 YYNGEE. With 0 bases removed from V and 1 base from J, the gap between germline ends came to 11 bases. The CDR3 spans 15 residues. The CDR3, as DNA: TGTGCCAGCAGCGTAGCGTCAGACCCTTCCTACGAGCAGTACTTC. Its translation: CASSVASDPSYEQYF.

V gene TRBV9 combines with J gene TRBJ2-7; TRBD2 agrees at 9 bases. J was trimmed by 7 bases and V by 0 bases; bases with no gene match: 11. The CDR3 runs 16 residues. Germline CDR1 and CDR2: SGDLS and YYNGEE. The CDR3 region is CASSVGISGSELEQYF. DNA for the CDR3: TGTGCCAGCAGCGTAGGAATTAGCGGGAGTGAATTGGAGCAGTACTTC.

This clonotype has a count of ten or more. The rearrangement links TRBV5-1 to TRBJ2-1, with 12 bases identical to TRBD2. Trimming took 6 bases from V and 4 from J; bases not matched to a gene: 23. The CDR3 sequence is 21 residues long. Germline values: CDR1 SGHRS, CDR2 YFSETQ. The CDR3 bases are TGCGCCAGCACTCAAGCCCCCCCACGACTAGCGGGAGTCGGGATTTACAATGAGCAGTTCTTC. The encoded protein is CASTQAPPRLAGVGIYNEQFF. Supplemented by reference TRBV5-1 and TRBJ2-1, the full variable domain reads KAGVTQTPRYLIKTRGQQVTLSCSPISGHRSVSWYQQTPGQGLQFLFEYFSETQRNKGNFPGRFSGRQFSNSRSEMNVSTLELGDSALYLCASTQAPPRLAGVGIYNEQFFGPGTRLTVL.

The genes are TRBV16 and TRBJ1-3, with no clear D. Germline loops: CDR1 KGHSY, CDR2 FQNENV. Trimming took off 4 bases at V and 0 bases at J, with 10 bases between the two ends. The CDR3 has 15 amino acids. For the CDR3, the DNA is TGTGCCAGCAGCCGCGGGGTTGTCTCTGGAAACACCATATATTTT. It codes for CASSRGVVSGNTIYF.

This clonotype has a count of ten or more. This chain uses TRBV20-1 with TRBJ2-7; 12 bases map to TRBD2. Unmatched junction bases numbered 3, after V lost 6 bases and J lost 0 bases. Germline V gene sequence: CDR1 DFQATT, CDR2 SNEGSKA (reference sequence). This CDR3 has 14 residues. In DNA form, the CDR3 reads TGCAGTGCGACGACTAGCGGGAGCTCCTACGAGCAGTACTTC. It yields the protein CSATTSGSSYEQYF.

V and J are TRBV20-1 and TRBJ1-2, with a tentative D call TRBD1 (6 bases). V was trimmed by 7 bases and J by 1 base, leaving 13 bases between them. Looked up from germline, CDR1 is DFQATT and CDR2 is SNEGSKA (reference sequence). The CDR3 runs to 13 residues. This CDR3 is CSGQAGINYGYTF. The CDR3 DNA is TGCAGTGGACAGGCGGGGATTAACTATGGCTACACCTTC.

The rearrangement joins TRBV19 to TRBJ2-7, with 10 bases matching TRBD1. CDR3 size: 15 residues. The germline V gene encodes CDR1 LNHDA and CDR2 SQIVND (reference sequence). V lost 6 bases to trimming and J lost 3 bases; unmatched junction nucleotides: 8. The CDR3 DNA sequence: TGTGCCAGTAGCCCACTCGGGACAGGGGACTACGAGCAGTACTTC. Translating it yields CASSPLGTGDYEQYF.

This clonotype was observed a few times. DNA of the CDR3: TGTGCCAGCAGCTTAGGAGCGGGAGGGGGCACAGATACGCAGTATTTT. It translates to CASSLGAGGGTDTQYF. This sequence joins TRBV7-6 and TRBJ2-3; TRBD2 matches at 10 bases. Trimming took 1 base from V and 1 from J; bases not matched to a gene: 2. Germline CDR1 SGHVS, CDR2 FNYEAQ. The CDR3 length is 16 residues.

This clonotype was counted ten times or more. The CDR3 DNA reads TGTGCCTGGAGCGACCCGGACAGCTCCTATAATTCACCCCTCCACTTT. This codes for CAWSDPDSSYNSPLHF. This chain connects TRBV30 to TRBJ1-6; D is possibly TRBD1 (6 bases). The V and J ends lost 3 bases and 0 bases respectively, with 12 bases between them. CDR3 length: 16 residues. CDR1 and CDR2 (germline): GTSNPN, SVGIG (reference sequence).

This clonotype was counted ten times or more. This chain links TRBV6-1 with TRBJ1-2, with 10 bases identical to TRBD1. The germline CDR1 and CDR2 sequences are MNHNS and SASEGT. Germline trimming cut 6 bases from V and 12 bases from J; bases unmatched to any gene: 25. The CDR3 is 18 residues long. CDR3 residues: CASSPYGVWTGGRPVHTF. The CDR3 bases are TGTGCCAGCAGCCCTTATGGGGTCTGGACAGGGGGTAGGCCGGTCCACACCTTC.

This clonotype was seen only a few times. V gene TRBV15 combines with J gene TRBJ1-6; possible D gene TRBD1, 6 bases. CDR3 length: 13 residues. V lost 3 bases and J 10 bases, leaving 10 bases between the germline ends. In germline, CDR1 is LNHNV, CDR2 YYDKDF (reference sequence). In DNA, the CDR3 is TGTGCCACCAGCAGGGGGGGGCTCTCACCCCTCCACTTT. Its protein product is CATSRGGLSPLHF.

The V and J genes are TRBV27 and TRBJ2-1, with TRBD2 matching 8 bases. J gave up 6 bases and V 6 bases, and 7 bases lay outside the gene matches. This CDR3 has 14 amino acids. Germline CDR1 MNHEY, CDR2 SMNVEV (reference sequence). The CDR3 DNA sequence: TGTGCCAGCAGCTCCGGGCGGGAGGTCAATGAGCAGTTCTTC. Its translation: CASSSGREVNEQFF.

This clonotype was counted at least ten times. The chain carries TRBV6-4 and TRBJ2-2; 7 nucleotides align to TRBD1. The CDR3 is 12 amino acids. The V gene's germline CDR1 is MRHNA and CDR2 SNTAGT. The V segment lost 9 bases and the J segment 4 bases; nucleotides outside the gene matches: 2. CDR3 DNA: TGTGCCAGTTCAGGGGGCACCGGGGAGCTGTTTTTT. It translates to CASSGGTGELFF.

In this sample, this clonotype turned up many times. The CDR3: CASSQKGQFPEQYF. CDR3 nucleotide sequence: TGCGCCAGCAGCCAGAAAGGTCAATTCCCCGAGCAGTACTTC. The chain joins TRBV5-1 to TRBJ2-7, with D unresolved. The CDR3 consists of 14 residues. Germline V gene data show CDR1 as SGHRS and CDR2 as YFSETQ. V lost 4 bases, J lost 6 bases, and 17 bases lay in between.

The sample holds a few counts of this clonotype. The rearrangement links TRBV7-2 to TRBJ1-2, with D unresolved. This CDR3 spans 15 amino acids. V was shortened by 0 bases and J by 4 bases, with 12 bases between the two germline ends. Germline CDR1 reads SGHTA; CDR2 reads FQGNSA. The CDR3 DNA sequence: TGTGCCAGCAGCTTAGCGCAGCGGGGAACCTATGGCTACACCTTC. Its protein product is CASSLAQRGTYGYTF.

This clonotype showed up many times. CDR3: CASSDTGTDKYF. The CDR3 DNA follows: TGTGCCAGCAGCGATACAGGGACGGATAAGTACTTC. The V gene is TRBV6-1, the J gene TRBJ2-7; TRBD1 is a possible D gene (6 bases). V was clipped by 6 bases and J by 11 bases, with 17 bases between them. The CDR3 has 12 residues. Germline lookup yields CDR1 MNHNS and CDR2 SASEGT.

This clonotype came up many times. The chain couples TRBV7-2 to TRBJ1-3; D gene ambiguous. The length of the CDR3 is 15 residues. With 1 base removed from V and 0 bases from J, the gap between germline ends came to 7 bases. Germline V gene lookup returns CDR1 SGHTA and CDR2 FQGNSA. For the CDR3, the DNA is TGTGCCAGCAGCTTAGACGGCAGCTCTGGAAACACCATATATTTT. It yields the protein CASSLDGSSGNTIYF.